Sequencing of this T cell receptor beta chain was carried out in a study of cytomegalovirus exposure and HLA in healthy donors. Study results and caveats: A later analysis linked a missense variant in DCLRE1C to the trimming of TCR beta V and J genes.

All the people who gave samples were healthy bone marrow donors. In nominal health when sampled, donors likely had unrecorded immune exposures nonetheless. This clone was detected ten times or more. Its antigen is as yet unknown. The PCR had 60 Vbeta and 13 Jbeta primers. Only in-frame clones appear in the TCRdb table, and some are missing; sequencing was by immunoSEQ multiplex PCR. Of more than 90,000 clones in the sample, approximately 80% were seen once. The material sequenced was PBMCs. This receptor was identified in a woman aged 40-49 years in good health and CMV-seropositive.

In DNA, the CDR3 is TGTGCCAGCAGCTTATCCCCGAGCAACATTCAGTACTTC. This sequence encodes CASSLSPSNIQYF. The J gene is TRBJ2-4, the V gene TRBV5-6, with unresolved D. V was clipped by 2 bases and J by 7 bases, with 10 bases between them. Germline loops: CDR1 SGHDT, CDR2 YYEEEE. There are 13 residues in the CDR3. Full variable domain (outside the CDR3, taken from reference TRBV5-6 and TRBJ2-4): DAGVTQSPTHLIKTRGQQVTLRCSPKSGHDTVSWYQQALGQGPQFIFQYYEEEERQRGNFPDRFSGHQFPNYSSELNVNALLLGDSALYLCASSLSPSNIQYFGAGTRLSVL.